This entry concerns a single T cell receptor (beta chain). Antigen specificity is unknown. Only in-frame clones appear in the TCRdb table, and some are missing; sequencing was by immunoSEQ multiplex PCR. The sample has 410,000 or so clones, approximately 92% seen once. The data are from a study of Ad26.COV2.S vaccination and SARS-CoV-2 variants. The wider study: Once or twice, 56 days apart, Ad26.COV2.S was delivered intramuscularly. Findings and caveats of the study: Once vaccination had occurred, spike-specific CD8+ and CD4+ T cell responses reportedly showed substantial breadth. Vaccine recipients had higher spike-specific TCR breadth than placebo recipients.

Described treatment: some 19 received Ad26.COV2.S at low or high dose, single or two shots; roughly five received placebo; per-sample allocation not given. Day 63 following the first vaccine or placebo injection was when the samples were taken. Participants' vaccine, an Ad26 vector, delivered Wuhan-strain SARS-CoV-2 spike. The CDR3 totals 14 residues. V lost 4 bases to trimming and J lost 4 bases; unmatched junction nucleotides: 5. Germline V lookup: CDR1 SGHRS, CDR2 YFSETQ. This receptor was identified in a person between 18 and 65 years old who received the Ad26.COV2.S COVID-19 vaccine or a placebo. Sequences were derived from peripheral blood, sampled in a trial of Ad26.COV2.S vaccine versus placebo. The rearrangement links TRBV5-1 to TRBJ2-5, with 9 bases lining up with TRBD1. The CDR3: CASSPWTGVETQYF. The CDR3 nucleotides read TGCGCCAGCAGCCCATGGACAGGGGTAGAGACCCAGTACTTC.